This passage covers 10 T cell receptor beta chains from one sample sequenced in a study of T cells in Graves' hyperthyroidism and ophthalmopathy. Amplification yielded TCR beta CDR3 regions, with RNA transcripts as the source. The HTBI set primed first-round TCR CDR3 RT-PCR. TCRdb called the multiplex PCR reads again in MiXCR, with one record for every CDR3 protein. The sample includes about 600,000 distinct CDR3 sequences, more than 15% of them seen just once. The sample taken for sequencing was blood. The source is a woman in her thirties or forties with Graves' ophthalmopathy.

About this clonotype: The junction shows a germline mismatch at one end, possibly a read error. This CDR3 is CASTYVLAGGRIF. The CDR3 DNA is TGTGCCAGCACTTACGTGTTAGCGGGGGGGAGGATCTTC. V gene TRBV6-5 combines with J gene TRBJ2-1, with 11 bases matching TRBD2. In germline, CDR1 is MNHEY, CDR2 SVGAGI. The CDR3 extends over 13 amino acids.

This clonotype was counted between two and nine times. The J gene is TRBJ2-1, the V gene TRBV27; the D gene is possibly TRBD2 (7 bases). Germline V gene lookup returns CDR1 MNHEY and CDR2 SMNVEV (reference sequence). V gave up 2 bases and J gave up 5 bases, with 13 bases separating them. The CDR3 sequence is 15 residues long. In nucleotides, the CDR3 is TGTGCCAGCAGTTTACTACTAGGGGGGGACAATGAGCAGTTCTTC. This sequence encodes CASSLLLGGDNEQFF.

The table lists this clonotype with many counts. The chain has TRBV30 and TRBJ2-1; D is uncertain. CDR1 and CDR2 (germline): GTSNPN, SVGIG (reference sequence). The V end was cut by 4 bases, the J end by 0 bases, with 16 bases between. CDR3 size: 16 residues. The CDR3 DNA reads TGTGCCTGGACCTTCCTCGATCGGGCCTCCTACAATGAGCAGTTCTTC. It yields the protein CAWTFLDRASYNEQFF.

The chain carries TRBV29-1 and TRBJ2-7; 8 bases are a match to TRBD1. From germline, CDR1 is SQVTM and CDR2 ANQGSEA. The CDR3 runs to 13 residues. Germline trimming cut 7 bases from V and 9 bases from J; bases unmatched to any gene: 14. The CDR3 loop is CSAKMDRVEGQYF. For the CDR3, the DNA is TGCAGCGCTAAAATGGACAGGGTAGAAGGGCAGTACTTC.

This clonotype was detected many times. The rearrangement joins TRBV6-1 to TRBJ1-3; D not resolved. The CDR3 loop spans 15 amino acids. Per the germline V gene, CDR1 is MNHNS and CDR2 is SASEGT. Trimming removed 6 bases from V and 0 bases from J, with 12 bases in between. CDR3 sequence: CASRLGRNSGNTIYF. The CDR3 bases are TGTGCCAGCAGGTTAGGCAGAAACTCTGGAAACACCATATATTTT.

The chain is built from TRBV5-6 and TRBJ2-1, with 8 bases that match TRBD1. The CDR3 is made up of 17 amino acids. Germline V lookup: CDR1 SGHDT, CDR2 YYEEEE. J was trimmed by 8 bases and V by 1 base; bases with no gene match: 14. CDR3 sequence: CASSLWGARTGRDEQFF. Written as DNA, the CDR3 is TGTGCCAGCAGCTTGTGGGGGGCGAGGACAGGGCGGGATGAGCAGTTCTTC.

This clonotype was recorded many times. The rearrangement uses TRBV11-2 and TRBJ1-3; TRBD1 matches at 8 bases. Germline lookup yields CDR1 SGHAT and CDR2 FQNNGV. The CDR3 spans 17 residues. The V and J ends lost 5 bases and 2 bases, in that order; junction bases with no gene match: 11. Here the CDR3 DNA reads TGTGCCAGCAGCCCTACCCCGGACAGGGTGGCTGGAAACACCATATATTTT. Its protein product is CASSPTPDRVAGNTIYF.

For the CDR3, the DNA is TGTGCCAGCAGCTCTAGTGTAAGCTTAGACGGGCTCCGGGGAAAACTGTTTTTT. Translating gives CASSSSVSLDGLRGKLFF. The V gene is TRBV7-2, the J gene TRBJ1-4; D unresolved. Germline V gene data show CDR1 as SGHTA and CDR2 as FQGNSA. V was cut by 4 bases and J by 10 bases, with 28 bases left in between. The CDR3 has 18 amino acids.

As for this clonotype: The junction departs from germline at one end; a sequencing error may be responsible. The chain uses TRBV3-1 and TRBJ1-6; the match to TRBD1 covers 10 bases. Germline CDR1 LGHDT, CDR2 YNNKEL (reference sequence). The CDR3 runs 14 residues. CDR3 DNA sequence: TGTACCAGCAGCCAAGGGACAGGGGATTCACCCCTCCACTTT. The encoded protein is CTSSQGTGDSPLHF.

In this sample, this clonotype turned up a few times. The rearrangement uses TRBV20-1 and TRBJ2-1; D not certain. Trimming shortened V by 0 bases and J by 6 bases, and 9 bases separated the two germline ends. The germline V gene has CDR1 DFQATT and CDR2 SNEGSKA (reference sequence). The CDR3 extends over 13 amino acids. The CDR3 DNA sequence: TGCAGTGCTAGAGATCCTCCGCCCAATGAGCAGTTCTTC. It yields the protein CSARDPPPNEQFF.